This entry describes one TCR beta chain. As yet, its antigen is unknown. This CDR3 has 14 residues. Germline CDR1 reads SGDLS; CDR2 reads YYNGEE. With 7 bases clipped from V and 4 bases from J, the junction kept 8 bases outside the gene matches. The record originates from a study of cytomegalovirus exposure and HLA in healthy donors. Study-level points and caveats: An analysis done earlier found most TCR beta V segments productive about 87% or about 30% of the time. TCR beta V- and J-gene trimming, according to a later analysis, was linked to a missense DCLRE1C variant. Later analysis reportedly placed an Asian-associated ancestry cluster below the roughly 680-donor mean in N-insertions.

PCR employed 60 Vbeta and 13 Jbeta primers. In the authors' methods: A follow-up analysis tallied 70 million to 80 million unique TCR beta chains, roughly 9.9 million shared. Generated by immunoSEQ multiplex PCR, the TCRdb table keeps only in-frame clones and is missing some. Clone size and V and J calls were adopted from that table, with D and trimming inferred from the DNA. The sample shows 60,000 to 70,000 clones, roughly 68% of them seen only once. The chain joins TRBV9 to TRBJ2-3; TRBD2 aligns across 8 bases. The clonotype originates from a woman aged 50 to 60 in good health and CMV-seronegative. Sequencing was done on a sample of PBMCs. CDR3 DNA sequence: TGTGCCAGCGGAGAGGGACTAGAAGCAGATACGCAGTATTTT. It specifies CASGEGLEADTQYF. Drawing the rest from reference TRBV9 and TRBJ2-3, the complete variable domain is DSGVTQTPKHLITATGQRVTLRCSPRSGDLSVYWYQQSLDQGLQFLIQYYNGEERAKGNILERFSAQQFPDLHSELNLSSLELGDSALYFCASGEGLEADTQYFGPGTRLTVL.